A single sample gave rise to the 11 T cell receptor beta chains below, sequenced in a study of molecular identifiers for immune sequencing clone quantification listed by TCRdb under 2018. Library preparation employed PCR. The reads were generated on an Illumina MiSeq. The public reads were reanalyzed by TCRdb: fastp trimming at Q25, MiXCR alignment, in-frame beta chains only. Every distinct CDR3 protein forms one entry, paired with its most common genes and DNA. This sample holds about 40,000 distinct CDR3 sequences; less than 20% were observed only once. Approximately 6.4% of the sample rests with the top ten. The sample was naive CD8+ T cells from blood, with Jurkat cell RNA spiked in. The cell subset or site label here, explained by the study, means: FACS-sorted CD8+CD4-CCR7+CD45RA+ naive T cells. Receptors were obtained from a human donor in good health. Some libraries in this study had Jurkat cell RNA spiked in.

Of note for this clonotype: A much larger clone lies a single base off, so this may be a read error. This chain connects TRBV5-1 to TRBJ2-5, with D unclear. V lost 6 bases and J 5 bases, leaving 20 bases between the germline ends. The CDR3 runs 15 residues. Germline-derived CDR1 and CDR2 are SGHRS and YFSETQ. The CDR3 sequence is CASNEPTVSSETQYF. DNA of the CDR3: TGCGCCAGCAACGAACCGACCGTTTCGTCGGAGACCCAGTACTTC.

This clonotype was observed at least ten times. This chain connects TRBV9 to TRBJ1-6; no clear D. V was clipped by 4 bases and J by 7 bases, with 15 bases between them. The CDR3 loop spans 15 amino acids. Germline V gene data show CDR1 as SGDLS and CDR2 as YYNGEE. The CDR3, as DNA: TGTGCCAGCAGCCCCCCCACGGGCCAGAATTCACCCCTCCACTTT. Its translation is CASSPPTGQNSPLHF.

The sample holds many counts of this clonotype. The chain combines TRBV12-3 or TRBV12-4 with TRBJ2-7; 10 nucleotides match TRBD1. This CDR3 region has 14 residues. Trimming took 3 bases from V and 2 from J; bases not matched to a gene: 1. The CDR3 DNA reads TGTGCCAGCAGTTTGGACAGGGGGGCCTACGAGCAGTACTTC. Translated, it gives CASSLDRGAYEQYF.

A few counts support this clonotype. A much larger clone lies one base from this, so it may be a read error. The chain combines TRBV29-1 with TRBJ2-7; 7 positions agree with TRBD1. From germline, CDR1 is SQVTM and CDR2 ANQGSEA. The CDR3 has 13 amino acids. CDR3 bases: TGCAGCGTTGGGGACAGAGCCTCCTACGAGCAGTGCTTC. Translating gives CSVGDRASYEQCF.

Ten or more counts support this clonotype. CDR3 coding DNA: TGTGCCAGAAGCTTGACGTTTTCGGGGAGTCAAGAGACCCAGTACTTC. It codes for CARSLTFSGSQETQYF. This rearrangement joins TRBV5-3 to TRBJ2-5; D is perhaps TRBD2 (5 bases). TRBV5-3 is labeled an ORF, and its function is uncertain. This CDR3 comprises 16 residues. V shed 1 base and J shed 2 bases, with 15 bases lying between them.

This clonotype was seen repeatedly, ten times or more. The V gene is TRBV27, the J gene TRBJ2-3; 10 bases agree with TRBD2. The CDR3 has 14 amino acids. CDR1 MNHEY and CDR2 SMNVEV come from the germline V gene (reference sequence). After removal of 3 bases from V and 4 bases from J, the junction contained 1 base not matched to a gene. As DNA, the CDR3 is TGTGCCAGCAGTTTTCTAGCGGGAGCAGATACGCAGTATTTT. Protein sequence: CASSFLAGADTQYF.

This clonotype was observed many times. The chain joins TRBV4-1 to TRBJ2-5; 8 nucleotides line up with TRBD2. V trimming: 2 bases; J trimming: 4 bases; junction bases outside the gene matches: 6. CDR1 is MGHRA and CDR2 is YSYEKL in the germline V gene. The CDR3 has 15 amino acids. CDR3 nucleotides: TGCGCCAGCAGCCAAACCACTAGCGGAGGAGAGACCCAGTACTTC. This translates into CASSQTTSGGETQYF.

This clonotype appeared many times. V is TRBV7-2 and J is TRBJ1-3; D gene unclear. Germline V lookup: CDR1 SGHTA, CDR2 FQGNSA. Trimming took off 2 bases at V and 4 bases at J, with 15 bases between the two ends. This CDR3 contains 16 residues. CDR3 nucleotide sequence: TGTGCCAGCAGCTTACGGTGGGCGGAGCTGGGAAACACCATATATTTT. Amino acids: CASSLRWAELGNTIYF.

Concerning this clonotype: A clone one base away is much larger, so this may be a read error. Without the conserved terminal phenylalanine or tryptophan, this CDR3 likely stems from a read error. CDR3 in amino acids: CASSTLAPSYEQYL. In DNA form, the CDR3 reads TGTGCCAGCAGCACTCTAGCTCCCTCCTACGAGCAGTACCTC. The V call is TRBV3-1, the J call TRBJ2-7; D is possibly TRBD2 (5 bases). Trimming removed 5 bases at V and 0 bases at J, with 11 bases between. Germline lookup yields CDR1 LGHDT and CDR2 YNNKEL (reference sequence). The CDR3 is 14 residues long.

This clonotype was counted many times. Here the CDR3 DNA reads TGCAGTGCTAGAGATCTTGACAGTACCGGGGAGCTGTTTTTT. The encoded protein is CSARDLDSTGELFF. The rearrangement uses TRBV20-1 and TRBJ2-2; a weak D match, TRBD1 (5 bases). Germline V gene lookup returns CDR1 DFQATT and CDR2 SNEGSKA (reference sequence). Trimming left V 0 bases short and J 5 bases short, with 10 bases between. The CDR3 runs 14 residues.

This clonotype was found many times. This sequence joins TRBV12-3 or TRBV12-4 and TRBJ2-7, with D perhaps given as TRBD1 or TRBD2 (6 bases each). The CDR3 is made up of 19 amino acids. V was trimmed by 6 bases and J by 3 bases, leaving 30 bases between them. CDR3 nucleotides: TGTGCCAGCAGCAGGGACACGCCGGTTCCTGGGGGACTTAGCTACGAGCAGTACTTC. Its translation is CASSRDTPVPGGLSYEQYF.